Reported below is one T cell receptor (beta chain). Its antigen target is currently unknown. Base qualities were left out, and no much larger clone turns up one base away. Taken from the germline V gene, the CDR1 and CDR2 loops are MDHEN and SYDVKM. V lost 6 bases and J lost 4 bases, and the count of bases not matched to a germline gene is 8. The CDR3 runs 14 residues from the cysteine to the phenylalanine. Of the read, only the CDR3 DNA is kept; its 42 bases are in frame from base 1. Library preparation used RACE. The instrument was a NextSeq 500. Library preparation attached unique molecular identifiers to individual cDNA molecules for quantitative, reproducible TCR counting. Each blood RNA sample was used to sequence both TCR alpha and TCR beta chains. As for how the authors treated the data: The median number of TCRs per sample was 85,000 to 100,000, ranging from roughly 20,000 to 690,600. The Decombinator software suite was used to annotate the V, J and CDR3 of the TCR reads. For PS versus PT1 abundance plots, all samples were subsampled to the same number of TCRs (28,000). TCRs were defined as expanded if absent before sensitization and observed at least eight times at the 2-week time point. The public sequencing data were trimmed at Q25 with fastp and processed into clonotypes with MiXCR by TCRdb, which kept only in-frame beta chains. Every CDR3 protein is listed once, alongside the most common genes and DNA of its rows. The V and J calls follow TCRdb's processing rather than the paper's. The sample records about 84,000 distinct CDR3 sequences, about 9.4% of which are singletons. Of the sample, approximately 4.7% falls within the top ten clones.

The sample is drawn from a study of human T cells and chemical hapten exposure (dated by TCRdb to about 2021). For the wider study: For sensitization, 2% DPC in acetone was applied to a 2 cm by 2 cm area of upper inner arm skin. Throughout the roughly 24-week study period, patients were also given weekly therapeutic DPC doses on the scalp. Patch tests used Finn chambers with 0.01% DPC on the upper back, scored after 6 days by International Contact Dermatitis Research Group standards. Most of the patients in the cohort were female, and the cohort covered alopecia areata with under or over 50% scalp involvement, alopecia totalis and alopecia universalis. Libraries were pooled for sequencing, and variation in per-sample TCR yields was attributed mainly to small differences in library volumes within the pool. The study tracked peripheral blood TCR repertoire changes in vivo during primary and secondary sensitization to the hapten diphenylcyclopropenone (DPC) in alopecia patients. Blood samples were taken from patients before sensitization (week 0) and then at 2, 6 and about 24 weeks after DPC sensitization. For TCR sequencing, blood came from 25 to 35 alopecia patients at anywhere from one to four time points (pre-sensitization, 2, 6 and 24 weeks).

The meaning of the sample's time point label: patch test 2, 6 weeks after DPC sensitization. Taken with the paper, the label for treatment or condition translates to: therapeutic diphenylcyclopropenone sensitization with weekly scalp DPC. At each patch-test visit, blood was drawn before the patch test was applied. Eligible patients were aged 18 to 70, diagnosed with alopecia, deemed suitable for DPC therapy, and excluded if pregnant. Total RNA was isolated from unfractionated whole blood collected in Tempus Blood RNA tubes. Broad study findings and their caveats: DPC sensitization did not change how many TCRs were above 1 in 1000 frequency, and no evidence was found of alterations in global repertoire structure. Patch test score was positively correlated with the number of PT1 expanded TCRs, with significance at thresholds 8, 16 and 32 but not at 4. Expanded TCRs formed significantly more large CDR3 similarity clusters than pre-sensitization or healthy control sets, consistent with antigen-driven responses. Repeated subsampling changed both the strength of the expansion versus patch-test correlation and the threshold at which the correlation became significant. Because all patients had alopecia, a presumed autoimmune disease, the immune response of the patients might differ from that of healthy individuals.

The chain is assembled from TRBV28 and TRBJ2-7; the junction holds 8 bases that match TRBD1. The receptor was isolated from a woman between 50 and 59 years old with alopecia areata. Some clones in this sample may be carry-over from other donors' samples. The sample consisted of whole blood, taken in connection with sensitization to the hapten diphenylcyclopropenone (DPC). The DNA sequence is as follows: TGTGCCAGCAGAGGGACAGGTGATCGGTACGAGCAGTACTTC. Protein translation: CASRGTGDRYEQYF.